Each of the 9 T cell receptor beta chains below was sequenced from the same sample in a study of control samples from healthy donors and cancer patients. Sequenced by immunoSEQ multiplex PCR; TCRdb stores in-frame clones only, minus some. The data show 150,000 or so clones, with 88% seen just once and about 1.8% held by the top ten. Sequenced sample: blood. The receptors originated from a man younger than 30 in good health.

The chain couples TRBV19 to TRBJ2-2, with 10 bases aligning to TRBD2. The CDR3 is made up of 16 amino acids. Trimming at V came to 8 bases and at J to 4 bases, leaving 10 bases not matched to a gene. CDR1 and CDR2 (germline): LNHDA, SQIVND (reference sequence). The CDR3 sequence is CASGASGGASTGELFF. CDR3 DNA: TGTGCCAGTGGGGCTAGCGGGGGCGCAAGCACCGGGGAGCTGTTTTTT.

The gene calls are TRBV9 and TRBJ2-3, with D uncertain. The CDR3 length is 14 residues. V lost 0 bases, J lost 0 bases, and 5 bases lay in between. Germline lookup yields CDR1 SGDLS and CDR2 YYNGEE. The CDR3 is CASSVGGSTDTQYF. In DNA form, the CDR3 reads TGTGCCAGCAGCGTAGGGGGTAGCACAGATACGCAGTATTTT.

The V gene is TRBV11-2, the J gene TRBJ2-7, with D perhaps TRBD1 (5 bases). Germline CDR1 reads SGHAT; CDR2 reads FQNNGV. CDR3 length equals 15 residues. The V end was cut by 4 bases, the J end by 0 bases, with 13 bases between. Written as DNA, the CDR3 is TGTGCCAGCAGCTGGGGCAGGTTAAGCTCCTACGAGCAGTACTTC. It is translated as CASSWGRLSSYEQYF.

The chain has TRBV6-6 and TRBJ1-1; D uncertain. The CDR3 is made up of 14 amino acids. The V end was cut by 6 bases, the J end by 0 bases, with 11 bases between. Germline V CDR1 and CDR2: MNHNY, SVGAGI (reference sequence). CDR3 residues: CASRAFRMNTEAFF. Written as DNA, the CDR3 is TGTGCCAGCAGGGCCTTTAGGATGAACACTGAAGCTTTCTTT.

The chain combines TRBV7-3 with TRBJ2-2; D is unresolved. Germline V CDR1 and CDR2: SGHTA, FQGTGA. Trimming left V 1 base short and J 5 bases short, with 5 bases between. This CDR3 contains 13 residues. CDR3 bases: TGTGCCAGCAGCTTAAGGGGAACCGGGGAGCTGTTTTTT. Protein: CASSLRGTGELFF.

With regard to this clone: One junction end disagrees with the germline gene, perhaps due to a read error. The chain recombines TRBV6-1 with TRBJ2-3; 7 bases align to TRBD2. CDR3 length: 14 residues. Per germline, CDR1 MNHNS and CDR2 SASEGT. CDR3 coding DNA: TGTGCCAGCTGTGAGCGGGGTTCTGGAGATACGCAGTATTTT. Amino acid sequence: CASCERGSGDTQYF.

The V call is TRBV7-2, the J call TRBJ1-2; no clear D. The CDR3 runs 15 residues. Between the trimmed V and J ends, which lost 5 bases and 4 bases, there was a span of 17 bases. CDR1 SGHTA and CDR2 FQGNSA come from the germline V gene. The CDR3 region is CASSLTPAGLYGYTF. The CDR3 DNA follows: TGTGCCAGCAGCCTGACCCCCGCGGGCCTCTATGGCTACACCTTC.

V and J are TRBV29-1 and TRBJ1-4, with a tentative D call TRBD1 (6 bases). Germline V gives CDR1 SQVTM, CDR2 ANQGSEA. This CDR3 is 14 amino acids long. Trimming shortened V by 2 bases and J by 3 bases, and 10 bases separated the two germline ends. The CDR3, as DNA: TGCAGCGTTGAAATCGGGGGGCCTAATGAAAAACTGTTTTTT. It codes for CSVEIGGPNEKLFF.

V and J are TRBV7-9 and TRBJ1-4, with D possibly TRBD1 on 5 matching bases. This CDR3 contains 16 residues. Trimming took 4 bases from V and 3 from J, leaving 15 bases between them. Germline V lookup: CDR1 SEHNR, CDR2 FQNEAQ (reference sequence). CDR3 protein: CASSYLGGSANEKLFF. Here the CDR3 DNA reads TGTGCCAGCAGCTACCTCGGGGGTTCGGCTAATGAAAAACTGTTTTTT. The whole variable domain, filled in from reference TRBV7-9 and TRBJ1-4, reads DTGVSQNPRHKITKRGQNVTFRCDPISEHNRLYWYRQTLGQGPEFLTYFQNEAQLEKSRLLSDRFSAERPKGSFSTLEIQRTEQGDSAMYLCASSYLGGSANEKLFFGSGTQLSVL.